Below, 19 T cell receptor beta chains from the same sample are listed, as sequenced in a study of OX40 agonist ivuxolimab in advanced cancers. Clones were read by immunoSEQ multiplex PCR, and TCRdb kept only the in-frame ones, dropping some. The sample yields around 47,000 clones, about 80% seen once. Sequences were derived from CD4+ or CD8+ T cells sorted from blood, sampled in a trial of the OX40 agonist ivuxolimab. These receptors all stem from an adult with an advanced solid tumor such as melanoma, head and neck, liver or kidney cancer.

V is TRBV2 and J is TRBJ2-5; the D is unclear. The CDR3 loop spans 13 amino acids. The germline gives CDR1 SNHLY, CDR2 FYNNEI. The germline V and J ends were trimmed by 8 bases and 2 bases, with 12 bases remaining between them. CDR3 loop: CASDRTVQETQYF. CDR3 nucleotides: TGTGCCAGCGACCGGACCGTACAAGAGACCCAGTACTTC.

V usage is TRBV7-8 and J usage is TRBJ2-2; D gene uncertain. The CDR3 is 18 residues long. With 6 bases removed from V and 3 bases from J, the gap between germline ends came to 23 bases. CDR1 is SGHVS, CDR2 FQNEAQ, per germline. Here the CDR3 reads CASSDERLGDVDTGELFF. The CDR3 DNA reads TGTGCCAGCAGTGACGAGAGGTTAGGAGACGTCGACACCGGGGAGCTGTTTTTT.

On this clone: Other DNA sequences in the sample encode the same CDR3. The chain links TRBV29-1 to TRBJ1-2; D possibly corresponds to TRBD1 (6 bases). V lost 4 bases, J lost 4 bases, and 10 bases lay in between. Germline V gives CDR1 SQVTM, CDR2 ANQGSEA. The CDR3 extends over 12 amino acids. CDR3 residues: CSVGGQVYGYTF. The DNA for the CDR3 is TGCAGCGTTGGGGGGCAGGTCTATGGCTACACCTTC.

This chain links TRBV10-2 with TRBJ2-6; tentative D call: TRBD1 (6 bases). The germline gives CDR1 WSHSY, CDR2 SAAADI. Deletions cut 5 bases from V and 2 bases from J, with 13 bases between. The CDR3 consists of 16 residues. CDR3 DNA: TGCGCCAGCAGTAGAGGACAGTCGGCTGGGGCCAACGTCCTGACTTTC. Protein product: CASSRGQSAGANVLTF.

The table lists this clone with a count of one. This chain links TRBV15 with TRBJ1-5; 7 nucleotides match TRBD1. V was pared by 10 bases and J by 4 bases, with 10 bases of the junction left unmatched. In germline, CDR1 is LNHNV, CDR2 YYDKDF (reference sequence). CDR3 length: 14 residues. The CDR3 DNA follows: TGTGCCATTTCAATAGGGACAGAGAATCAGCCCCAGCATTTT. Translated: CAISIGTENQPQHF.

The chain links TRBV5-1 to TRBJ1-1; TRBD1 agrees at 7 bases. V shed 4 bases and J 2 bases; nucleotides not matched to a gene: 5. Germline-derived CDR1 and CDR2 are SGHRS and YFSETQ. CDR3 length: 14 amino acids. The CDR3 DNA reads TGCGCCAGCAGCGAACAGGGGCTCAACACTGAAGCTTTCTTT. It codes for CASSEQGLNTEAFF.

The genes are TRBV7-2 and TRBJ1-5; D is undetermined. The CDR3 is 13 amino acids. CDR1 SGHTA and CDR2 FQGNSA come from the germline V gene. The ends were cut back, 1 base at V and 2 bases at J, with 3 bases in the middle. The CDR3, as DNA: TGTGCCAGCAGCTTAGTGGGCAATCAGCCCCAGCATTTT. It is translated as CASSLVGNQPQHF.

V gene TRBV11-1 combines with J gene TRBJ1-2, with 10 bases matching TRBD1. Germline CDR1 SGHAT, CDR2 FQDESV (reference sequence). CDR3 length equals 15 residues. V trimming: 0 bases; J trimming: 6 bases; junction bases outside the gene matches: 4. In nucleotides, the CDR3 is TGTGCCAGCAGCTTAGCCCCAGGACAGGGGGATGGCTACACCTTC. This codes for CASSLAPGQGDGYTF. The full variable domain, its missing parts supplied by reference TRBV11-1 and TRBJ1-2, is EAEVAQSPRYKITEKSQAVAFWCDPISGHATLYWYRQILGQGPELLVQFQDESVVDDSQLPKDRFSAERLKGVDSTLKIQPAELGDSAMYLCASSLAPGQGDGYTFGSGTRLTVV.

The CDR3, as DNA: TGTGCCAGCTCACCCAGACAGGATGAAAAACTGTTTTTT. It encodes CASSPRQDEKLFF. The chain couples TRBV18 to TRBJ1-4, with D possibly matching TRBD1 (6 bases). Trimming left V 3 bases short and J 6 bases short, with 8 bases between. The germline CDR1 and CDR2 sequences are KGHSH and LQKENI. This CDR3 comprises 13 residues.

CDR3 sequence: CAISLQGHSYTF. For the CDR3, the DNA is TGTGCCATCAGTCTACAGGGTCACAGCTACACCTTC. The chain carries TRBV10-3 and TRBJ1-2; D may be TRBD1 (6 bases). Per germline, CDR1 ENHRY and CDR2 SYGVKD. Trimming took 5 bases from V and 9 from J, leaving 13 bases between them. This CDR3 contains 12 residues.

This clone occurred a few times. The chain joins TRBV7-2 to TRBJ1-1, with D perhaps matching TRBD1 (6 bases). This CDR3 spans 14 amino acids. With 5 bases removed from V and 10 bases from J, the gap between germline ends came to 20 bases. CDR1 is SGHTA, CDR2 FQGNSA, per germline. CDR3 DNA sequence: TGTGCCAGCAGCCTGGACAGACGGGCATACGGAGCTTTCTTT. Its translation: CASSLDRRAYGAFF.

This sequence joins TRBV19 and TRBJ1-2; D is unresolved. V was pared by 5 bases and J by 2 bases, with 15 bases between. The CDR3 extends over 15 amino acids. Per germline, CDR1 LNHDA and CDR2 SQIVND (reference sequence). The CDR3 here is CASSLRRTENYGYTF. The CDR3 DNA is TGTGCCAGTAGTCTTCGCCGGACCGAAAACTATGGCTACACCTTC.

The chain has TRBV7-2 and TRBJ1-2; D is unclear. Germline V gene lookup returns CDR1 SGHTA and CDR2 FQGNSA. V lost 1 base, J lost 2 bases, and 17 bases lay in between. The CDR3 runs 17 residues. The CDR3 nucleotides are TGTGCCAGCAGCTTAGACCTAGCCGGAGGTCGAAACTATGGCTACACCTTC. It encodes CASSLDLAGGRNYGYTF.

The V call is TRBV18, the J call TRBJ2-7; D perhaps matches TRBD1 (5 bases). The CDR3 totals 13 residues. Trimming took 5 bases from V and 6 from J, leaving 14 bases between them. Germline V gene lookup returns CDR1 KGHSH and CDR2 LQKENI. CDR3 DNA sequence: TGTGCCAGCTCATCAGGGCCGAAGGGCGAGCAGTACTTC. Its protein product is CASSSGPKGEQYF.

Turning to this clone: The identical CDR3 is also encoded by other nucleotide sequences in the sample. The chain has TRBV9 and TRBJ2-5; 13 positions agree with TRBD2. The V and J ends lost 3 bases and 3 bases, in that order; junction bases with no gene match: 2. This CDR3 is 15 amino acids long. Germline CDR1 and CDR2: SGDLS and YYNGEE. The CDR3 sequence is CASSAGTSGEETQYF. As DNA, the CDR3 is TGTGCCAGCAGCGCTGGGACTAGCGGGGAAGAGACCCAGTACTTC.

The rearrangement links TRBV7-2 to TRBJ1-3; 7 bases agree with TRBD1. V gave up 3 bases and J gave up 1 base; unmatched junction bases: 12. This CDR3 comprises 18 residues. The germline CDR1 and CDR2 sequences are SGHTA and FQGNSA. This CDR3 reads CASSFPGQVQGSGNTIYF. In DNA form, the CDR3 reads TGTGCCAGCAGCTTTCCTGGACAGGTGCAAGGATCTGGAAACACCATATATTTT.

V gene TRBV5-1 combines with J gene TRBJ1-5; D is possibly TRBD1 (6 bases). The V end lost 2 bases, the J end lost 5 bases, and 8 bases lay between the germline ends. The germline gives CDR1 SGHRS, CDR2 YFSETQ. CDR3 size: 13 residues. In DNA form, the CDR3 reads TGCGCCAGCAGCTTAGGGGGGGATCAGCCCCAGCATTTT. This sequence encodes CASSLGGDQPQHF.

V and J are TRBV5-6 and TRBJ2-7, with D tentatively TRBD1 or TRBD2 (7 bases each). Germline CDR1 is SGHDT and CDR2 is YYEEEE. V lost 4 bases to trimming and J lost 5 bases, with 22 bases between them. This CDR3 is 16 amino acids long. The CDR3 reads CASSATGRGRGHEQYF. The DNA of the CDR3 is TGTGCCAGCAGCGCAACGGGGCGGGGGAGGGGGCACGAGCAGTACTTC.

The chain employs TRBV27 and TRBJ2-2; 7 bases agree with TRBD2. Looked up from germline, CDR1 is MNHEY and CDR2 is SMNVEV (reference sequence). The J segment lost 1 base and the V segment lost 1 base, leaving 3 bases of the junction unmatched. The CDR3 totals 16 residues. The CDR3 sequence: CASSLYGGGNTGELFF. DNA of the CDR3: TGTGCCAGCAGTTTATACGGCGGGGGGAACACCGGGGAGCTGTTTTTT.